This T cell receptor beta chain was retrieved from a study of OX40 agonist ivuxolimab in advanced cancers. On the study more broadly: An anti-OX40 (CD134) antibody with agonistic activity, ivuxolimab, was administered to patients. Notes on the study in general: The CD4+ and CD8+ T cells in the blood had expanded clonally by week 6 at 0.1 to 3.0 mg/kg.

With regard to this clone: What it binds is unknown.

Here immunoSEQ multiplex PCR was the method, and the copy in TCRdb shows in-frame clones only, minus some. The sample carries 70,000 to 95,000 clones, approximately 81% recorded once. Germline-derived CDR1 and CDR2 are MGHRA and YSYEKL. J lost 7 bases, V lost 4 bases, and 13 bases had no gene match. The CDR3 is 16 amino acids. This clonotype originated in an adult with an advanced solid tumor such as melanoma, head and neck, liver or kidney cancer. This specimen was CD4+ or CD8+ T cells sorted from blood, taken in a trial of the OX40 agonist ivuxolimab. The rearrangement links TRBV4-1 to TRBJ1-2; 9 bases align to TRBD1. The CDR3, as DNA: TGCGCCAGCAGCCCAGCGGGGACAGGGAGGGATGCTGGCTACACCTTC. Amino acids: CASSPAGTGRDAGYTF.